This T cell receptor (beta chain) was recorded in a study of tumor-infiltrating lymphocytes in primary liver carcinoma (dated by TCRdb to about 2017). Turning to the overall study: Hepatocellular carcinoma (four) or combined HCC and intrahepatic cholangiocarcinoma (one) was present in the five patients, who were three men and two women aged 30 to 69 years. Tumors of the five patients were stage T1-T3 N0M0 with maximum diameters of about 4.2 to 10 cm. Each sample produced roughly 3.65 to 7.13 million productive TCRbeta reads, and read depth showed no significant difference between tissue types. For each liver tumor, the study sampled five regions along with adjacent normal tissue and blood, and applied TCRbeta repertoire sequencing, expression microarrays and whole-exome sequencing. TCRbeta repertoire sequencing covered 35 or so specimens from 5 patients: around 25 tumor regions, 5 adjacent noncancerous liver tissues and 5 peripheral blood samples. To link TCRbeta repertoire diversity to the local molecular phenotype, the roughly 23 tumor region samples were profiled with Agilent mRNA microarrays. Technical replicate repertoires showed high reproducibility, with mean shared-clone rates about 0.92 and correlation coefficients above 0.95. Results and caveats for the whole study, not just this receptor: Only the TCR beta chain was sequenced, which likely underestimates true repertoire diversity because unpaired alpha chains were not captured. The study included only five patients, and the authors note findings should be validated in a larger study. Only about 8-25% of top clones were found in all five regions of a tumor, suggesting spatial heterogeneity of tumor-infiltrating T cells. Repertoire overlap was found to be higher between tumor regions (mean around 36%) than between tumor-adjacent (around 17%) or tumor-blood (around 15%) pairs, consistent with antigen-driven expansion. Bulk unsorted samples precluded comparing CD4+ and CD8+ T cell repertoires. The top 250 clones made up a significantly larger repertoire fraction in tumors than in blood (p = 0.039).

From the cysteine up to the phenylalanine, the CDR3 has a length of 14 residues. The kept DNA is CDR3 alone, 42 bases in frame from the first base. As encoded in the germline V gene, CDR1 is SQVTM while CDR2 is ANQGSEA. To note about this clonotype: Its cognate antigen has yet to be identified. An end of the junction differs from the germline gene, which may be a read error.

Total RNA and DNA were co-extracted from roughly 20-30 mg of bulk tissue with the AllPrep DNA/RNA mini kit, without cell sorting. Surgical resection was performed in China between 2015 and early 2016 on about five patients with histopathologically diagnosed primary liver carcinoma. At the time of sampling, the patients were treatment-naive and had chronic HBV infection. Five spatially separated regions were sampled from each tumor: the superior, inferior, left-lateral and right-lateral poles, plus the tumor centre. According to histology, viable tumor cells made up more than 80% of every tumor sample. Fresh tumor and adjacent tissue pieces were bisected, with one half stored in RNAlater at -80 degrees C and the other half sent for histology. Starting from approximately 460 ng total RNA, TCRbeta-specific cDNA was produced by reverse transcription with a constant-region primer and ProtoScript II reverse transcriptase. The TCRbeta libraries were prepared through three rounds of nested multiplex PCR following a slightly modified ARM-PCR procedure. Each of the first two PCR rounds ran for around 11 cycles using multiplex TRBV1-TRBV30 forward primers together with a Cbeta reverse primer. Sample barcodes and Illumina adapters were added in a final 25-cycle PCR with Deep VentR polymerase. Before sequencing, amplicons between 200 and 500 bp were purified from gel using a QIAquick gel extraction kit. An Illumina HiSeq 2500 was used to sequence the TCRbeta amplicons with 250-bp paired-end reads. In the original analysis: To recover full CDR3 sequences, reads were quality-trimmed using Trimmomatic v0.33 and paired reads were then merged using FLASH v1.2.11. V, D and J germline segments were assigned to the rearranged TCRbeta sequences using MiGEC v1.2.1b. Clonotype statistics, along with Shannon-Wiener diversity indices, were calculated using VDJtools v1.0.0. Except for diversity analysis, only each sample's 250 most abundant clonotypes were used in subsequent analyses to reduce sampling bias. Clones were called with MiXCR by TCRdb after fastp trimmed the public reads at Q25, and only in-frame beta chains were retained. Entries that share a CDR3 protein sequence are merged under the most common genes and DNA. TCRdb, rather than the study authors, made the V and J calls. In this sample the table shows 100,000 to 120,000 distinct CDR3 sequences, 82% of which occur a single time. About 20% of the sample is in the top ten clones.

The specimen sequenced was liver tumor tissue from sampling region 3. Read against the paper, the sample's cell subset or site label means: tumor region T3, left-lateral pole. The sequence is built from TRBV29-1 and TRBJ2-7; the D gene is unclear. The clonotype was recovered from a man aged 35-49 years with primary liver carcinoma and hepatitis B virus infection. The nucleotides read TGCAGCGTTCGGACGGCTCAAACGTCCTACGTGCTGTATTTC. This translates into CSVRTAQTSYVLYF.